A single sample gave rise to the 32 T cell receptor beta chains below, sequenced in a study of cytomegalovirus exposure and HLA in healthy donors. The PCR ran on 60 Vbeta and 13 Jbeta primers. Method: immunoSEQ multiplex PCR; TCRdb's copy keeps in-frame clones and lacks some. Altogether 130,000 to 150,000 clones are present, 60% to 80% being singletons, with the ten largest covering about 0.64%. Sample: PBMCs. Source of these receptors: a male donor in good health and CMV-seronegative.

This clone has just a few counts. J is TRBJ1-1 and V is TRBV6-6; D gene ambiguous. The CDR3 loop spans 13 amino acids. CDR1 and CDR2 from the germline V gene are MNHNY and SVGAGI (reference sequence). The V gene lost 2 bases and the J gene lost 7 bases, with 11 bases spanning the gap. CDR3 in amino acids: CASSYPGGGEAFF. DNA for the CDR3: TGTGCCAGCAGTTACCCCGGAGGAGGTGAAGCTTTCTTT.

This clone showed up just once. The chain uses TRBV10-3 and TRBJ2-3; 7 positions match TRBD2. Germline loops: CDR1 ENHRY, CDR2 SYGVKD. The CDR3 contains 15 residues. V was pared by 5 bases and J by 2 bases, with 7 bases of the junction left unmatched. The CDR3: CAISPRGRTTDTQYF. The CDR3 nucleotides read TGTGCCATCAGTCCGCGGGGGAGAACCACAGATACGCAGTATTTT.

This clone was seen a few times. The rearrangement joins TRBV25-1 to TRBJ2-7, with D perhaps matching TRBD1 (5 bases). V was cut by 0 bases and J by 2 bases, with 8 bases left in between. This CDR3 has 14 amino acids. The germline CDR1 and CDR2 sequences are MGHDK and SYGVNS. CDR3 DNA sequence: TGTGCCAGCAGTGAATACAGGGCCGCCTACGAGCAGTACTTC. Its translation: CASSEYRAAYEQYF.

The chain employs TRBV5-6 and TRBJ1-2; possibly TRBD1 for D (5 bases). The CDR3 has 15 residues. The V end lost 0 bases, the J end lost 5 bases, and 14 bases lay between the germline ends. Per the germline V gene, CDR1 is SGHDT and CDR2 is YYEEEE. CDR3 loop: CASSLELPGPYGYTF. DNA for the CDR3: TGTGCCAGCAGCTTGGAGCTGCCAGGGCCATATGGCTACACCTTC.

The chain employs TRBV9 and TRBJ2-2, with 9 bases aligning to TRBD1. The CDR3 is 14 amino acids. V lost 4 bases to trimming and J lost 6 bases; unmatched junction nucleotides: 4. CDR1 SGDLS and CDR2 YYNGEE come from the germline V gene. Written as DNA, the CDR3 is TGTGCCAGCAGCCCGAGGACAGGGGCCGGGGAGCTGTTTTTT. Translated, it gives CASSPRTGAGELFF. The complete variable domain, with remaining parts taken from reference TRBV9 and TRBJ2-2, reads DSGVTQTPKHLITATGQRVTLRCSPRSGDLSVYWYQQSLDQGLQFLIQYYNGEERAKGNILERFSAQQFPDLHSELNLSSLELGDSALYFCASSPRTGAGELFFGEGSRLTVL.

This chain joins TRBV12-5 and TRBJ1-1, with D unclear. Germline V gene sequence: CDR1 LGHNT, CDR2 FRNRAP. The CDR3 is 12 residues long. The V end was cut by 4 bases, the J end by 7 bases, with 10 bases between. In DNA, the CDR3 is TGTGCTAGTGGTTGGTCCAGTTATGAAGCTTTCTTT. It is translated as CASGWSSYEAFF.

The chain is built from TRBV5-1 and TRBJ2-2, with a weak D call TRBD1 (6 bases). V lost 0 bases and J lost 4, with 10 bases in between. Per germline, CDR1 SGHRS and CDR2 YFSETQ. The CDR3 covers 15 residues. The DNA for the CDR3 is TGCGCCAGCAGCTTGGTCACAGGGACCACCGGGGAGCTGTTTTTT. It codes for CASSLVTGTTGELFF.

This rearrangement joins TRBV30 to TRBJ1-2; D might be TRBD1 (6 bases). CDR1 is GTSNPN, CDR2 SVGIG, per germline (reference sequence). CDR3 length: 15 amino acids. Trimming took off 4 bases at V and 3 bases at J, with 18 bases between the two ends. DNA of the CDR3: TGTGCCTGGATGGGGGCAGGGAGAAAATACTATGGCTACACCTTC. Its translation: CAWMGAGRKYYGYTF. Drawing the rest from reference TRBV30 and TRBJ1-2, the complete variable domain is SQTIHQWPATLVQPVGSPLSLECTVEGTSNPNLYWYRQAAGRGLQLLFYSVGIGQISSEVPQNLSASRPQDRQFILSSKKLLLSDSGFYLCAWMGAGRKYYGYTFGSGTRLTVV.

The rearrangement uses TRBV30 and TRBJ1-5, with D possibly matching TRBD1 (5 bases). Germline values: CDR1 GTSNPN, CDR2 SVGIG (reference sequence). Trimming removed 0 bases at V and 1 base at J, with 13 bases between. The CDR3 is 16 amino acids. This chain's CDR3 is CAWSVGVGGSNQPQHF. The CDR3 DNA reads TGTGCCTGGAGTGTCGGGGTGGGGGGGAGCAATCAGCCCCAGCATTTT.

This clone was found a few times. The chain joins TRBV19 to TRBJ1-5, with D unclear. The CDR3 loop spans 13 amino acids. Trimming took 5 bases from V and 1 from J, leaving 6 bases between them. In germline, CDR1 is LNHDA, CDR2 SQIVND (reference sequence). Written as DNA, the CDR3 is TGTGCCAGTAGTTATCTCAGCAATCAGCCCCAGCATTTT. Its protein product is CASSYLSNQPQHF.

This clone occurred once. The rearrangement links TRBV18 to TRBJ1-2; 9 bases are a match to TRBD1. Germline V gene data show CDR1 as KGHSH and CDR2 as LQKENI. Trimming took 3 bases from V and 4 from J; bases not matched to a gene: 3. This CDR3 comprises 14 residues. The CDR3 spells CASSPGQGVYGYTF. The CDR3, as DNA: TGTGCCAGCTCACCGGGACAGGGAGTCTATGGCTACACCTTC.

The CDR3 region is CASSSSGIEQYF. The CDR3 nucleotides are TGTGCCAGCAGCTCTTCAGGGATTGAGCAGTACTTC. This chain uses TRBV9 with TRBJ2-7; possibly TRBD1 for D (5 bases). V lost 4 bases and J lost 7, with 12 bases in between. Germline V CDR1 and CDR2: SGDLS, YYNGEE. The CDR3 totals 12 residues.

The genes are TRBV4-3 and TRBJ1-1; D is possibly TRBD1 (6 bases). The CDR3 covers 14 residues. Germline V gene data show CDR1 as LGHNA and CDR2 as YSLEER. V lost 1 base, J lost 3 bases, and 9 bases lay in between. The CDR3 region has the DNA TGCGCCAGCAGCCAAGGACAGGATTACACTGAAGCTTTCTTT. Translation gives CASSQGQDYTEAFF.

The CDR3 loop is CASSRDRGLGYTF. CDR3 DNA sequence: TGCGCCAGCAGCAGGGACAGGGGGCTCGGCTACACCTTC. The chain has TRBV5-1 and TRBJ1-2; the match to TRBD1 covers 12 bases. The germline gives CDR1 SGHRS, CDR2 YFSETQ. V dropped 4 bases and J dropped 8; count of bases not matched to a gene: 3. This CDR3 has 13 amino acids. Full variable domain (missing parts from reference TRBV5-1 and TRBJ1-2): KAGVTQTPRYLIKTRGQQVTLSCSPISGHRSVSWYQQTPGQGLQFLFEYFSETQRNKGNFPGRFSGRQFSNSRSEMNVSTLELGDSALYLCASSRDRGLGYTFGSGTRLTVV.

This clone was seen a few times. The genes are TRBV21-1 and TRBJ1-1; no DNA check was done on the table's D call, TRBD1. TRBV21-1 is a documented pseudogene. The CDR3 extends over 11 amino acids. CDR3 in DNA: TGTGCCCCAGGCAGGAACACTGAAGCTTTCTTT. Translating it yields CAPGRNTEAFF.

As DNA, the CDR3 is TGTGCCAGCTGGGACAGGAAAGCTTACGAGCAGTACTTC. The encoded protein is CASWDRKAYEQYF. The rearrangement links TRBV2 to TRBJ2-7; TRBD1 agrees at 8 bases. With V trimmed by 8 bases and J by 4 bases, 7 bases remained unmatched. The germline CDR1 and CDR2 sequences are SNHLY and FYNNEI. CDR3 length: 13 residues.

V is TRBV29-1 and J is TRBJ2-2, with 13 bases lining up with TRBD2. The CDR3 length is 15 residues. Trimming cost V 4 bases and J 7 bases; bases outside gene matches: 6. Germline loops: CDR1 SQVTM, CDR2 ANQGSEA. CDR3 sequence (DNA): TGCAGCGTTGGTCCGCGACTAGCGGGGGGCGGGGAGCTGTTTTTT. This codes for CSVGPRLAGGGELFF.

This chain joins TRBV7-3 and TRBJ2-3; the match to TRBD2 covers 7 bases. CDR3 size: 16 residues. J was trimmed by 0 bases and V by 0 bases; bases with no gene match: 3. Germline values: CDR1 SGHTA, CDR2 FQGTGA. CDR3 coding DNA: TGTGCCAGCAGCTTAACTCGGCGGGGGAGCACAGATACGCAGTATTTT. Protein product: CASSLTRRGSTDTQYF.

This sequence joins TRBV27 and TRBJ2-1; tentative D call: TRBD2 (5 bases). V was pared by 5 bases and J by 7 bases, with 9 bases between. The germline CDR1 and CDR2 sequences are MNHEY and SMNVEV (reference sequence). The CDR3 is made up of 12 amino acids. The CDR3 protein is CASSIRGNEQFF. The CDR3 DNA follows: TGTGCCAGCAGTATAAGAGGGAATGAGCAGTTCTTC.

The V call is TRBV10-3, the J call TRBJ2-3, with D possibly matching TRBD2 (7 bases). The CDR3 length is 13 residues. The V and J ends lost 9 bases and 3 bases respectively, with 13 bases between them. Germline values: CDR1 ENHRY, CDR2 SYGVKD. CDR3 region: CAMTKGGTDTQYF. Written as DNA, the CDR3 is TGTGCCATGACAAAGGGGGGGACAGATACGCAGTATTTT.

The sample holds one count of this clone. This chain's CDR3 is CASSPNLLAGIEGDEQFF. The DNA for the CDR3 is TGCGCCAGCAGCCCTAATTTACTAGCGGGTATAGAGGGTGATGAGCAGTTCTTC. The J gene is TRBJ2-1, the V gene TRBV5-1, with 9 positions matching TRBD2. This CDR3 has 18 amino acids. Germline V gene data show CDR1 as SGHRS and CDR2 as YFSETQ. The trim removed 4 bases at V and 8 bases at J, leaving 19 bases unmatched.

The J gene is TRBJ2-1, the V gene TRBV7-2; the D gene is possibly TRBD1 (6 bases). Germline lookup yields CDR1 SGHTA and CDR2 FQGNSA. The CDR3 has 14 amino acids. Trimming shortened V by 1 base and J by 7 bases, and 11 bases separated the two germline ends. CDR3 DNA: TGTGCCAGCAGCTTAGGCAGGGGCGGTAATGAGCAGTTCTTC. Its translation: CASSLGRGGNEQFF.

A note on this clone: Compared with germline, one end of the junction differs, possibly owing to a read error. The V gene is TRBV9, the J gene TRBJ2-3; perhaps TRBD2 as D (6 bases). Germline V gives CDR1 SGDLS, CDR2 YYNGEE. CDR3 size: 13 residues. CDR3 protein: CVSGGASTDTQYF. The DNA for the CDR3 is TGTGTCAGCGGCGGGGCTAGCACAGATACGCAGTATTTT.

The gene calls are TRBV6-5 and TRBJ1-2, with D perhaps matching TRBD1 (6 bases). The CDR3 loop spans 12 amino acids. Germline CDR1 is MNHEY and CDR2 is SVGAGI. V gave up 5 bases and J gave up 3 bases, with 7 bases separating them. CDR3 DNA: TGTGCCAGCAGTACAGGGTACTATGGCTACACCTTC. This translates into CASSTGYYGYTF.

This clone has more than one count but fewer than ten. The chain has TRBV5-1 and TRBJ1-4; D is unresolved. CDR3 length: 14 residues. Trimming took off 0 bases at V and 7 bases at J, with 10 bases between the two ends. In germline, CDR1 is SGHRS, CDR2 YFSETQ. CDR3 loop: CASSLAPGGEKLFF. The CDR3 bases are TGCGCCAGCAGCTTGGCCCCAGGAGGTGAAAAACTGTTTTTT.

The chain combines TRBV5-4 with TRBJ2-1, with D maybe TRBD2 (6 bases). This CDR3 is built from 15 residues. The germline V gene encodes CDR1 SGHNT and CDR2 YYREEE (reference sequence). Trimming took 0 bases from V and 2 from J, leaving 9 bases between them. The CDR3 DNA reads as TGTGCCAGCAGCTTGGGAGGGAGGCCCTACAATGAGCAGTTCTTC. Translated: CASSLGGRPYNEQFF.

The CDR3 region is CASSFAGKGTEAFF. DNA for the CDR3: TGTGCCAGCAGCTTCGCGGGAAAGGGGACTGAAGCTTTCTTT. V gene TRBV5-4 combines with J gene TRBJ1-1; D possibly corresponds to TRBD1 (5 bases). The CDR3 runs to 14 residues. The germline V gene has CDR1 SGHNT and CDR2 YYREEE (reference sequence). Trimming stripped 2 bases from V and 5 bases from J, with 13 bases between. Variable domain in full (rest from reference TRBV5-4 and TRBJ1-1): ETGVTQSPTHLIKTRGQQVTLRCSSQSGHNTVSWYQQALGQGPQFIFQYYREEENGRGNFPPRFSGLQFPNYSSELNVNALELDDSALYLCASSFAGKGTEAFFGQGTRLTVV.

A few counts support this clone. The chain uses TRBV7-3 and TRBJ2-1; possibly TRBD2 for D (5 bases). This CDR3 contains 13 residues. Germline CDR1 reads SGHTA; CDR2 reads FQGTGA. The germline V and J ends were trimmed by 5 bases and 8 bases, with 13 bases remaining between them. Here the CDR3 reads CASSLRGGDEQFF. The CDR3 DNA is TGTGCCAGCAGCCTCCGGGGTGGCGATGAGCAGTTCTTC.

As concerns this clone: The junction departs from germline at one end; a sequencing error may be responsible. Distinct nucleotide sequences in the sample also encode this CDR3. This chain links TRBV29-1 with TRBJ2-3, with D possibly matching TRBD1 (6 bases). Germline V gene data show CDR1 as SQVTM and CDR2 as ANQGSEA. This CDR3 spans 14 amino acids. The CDR3 here is CSVRGGGFTDTQYF. The CDR3 nucleotides read TGCAGCGTTAGGGGTGGGGGCTTCACAGATACACAGTATTTT.

The chain has TRBV19 and TRBJ2-2, with D uncertain. The V and J ends lost 6 bases and 8 bases respectively, with 7 bases between them. Per germline, CDR1 LNHDA and CDR2 SQIVND (reference sequence). The CDR3 is 11 residues long. CDR3 protein: CASRIQGELFF. In DNA form, the CDR3 reads TGTGCCAGTAGAATACAGGGGGAGCTGTTTTTT.

This chain joins TRBV28 and TRBJ2-7, with D possibly matching TRBD1 (5 bases). Trimming took 11 bases from V and 2 from J, leaving 13 bases between them. The CDR3 loop spans 12 amino acids. Germline CDR1 is MDHEN and CDR2 is SYDVKM. In nucleotides, the CDR3 is TGTGCCGCCAGGGATTATCCCTACGAGCAGTACTTC. This translates into CAARDYPYEQYF. The whole variable domain, filled in from reference TRBV28 and TRBJ2-7, reads DVKVTQSSRYLVKRTGEKVFLECVQDMDHENMFWYRQDPGLGLRLIYFSYDVKMKEKGDIPEGYSVSREKKERFSLILESASTNQTSMYLCAARDYPYEQYFGPGTRLTVT.

The chain links TRBV5-1 to TRBJ1-1, with D possibly TRBD1 on 5 matching bases. V shed 7 bases and J shed 0 bases, with 13 bases lying between them. The CDR3 consists of 14 residues. The germline gives CDR1 SGHRS, CDR2 YFSETQ. This chain's CDR3 is CASGPDSMNTEAFF. CDR3 in DNA: TGCGCCAGCGGACCAGACAGCATGAACACTGAAGCTTTCTTT.